The 8 T cell receptor beta chains below all came from one sample that was sequenced in a study of blood T cell repertoires in COVID-19. TCRdb keeps only in-frame clones here, not all; method: immunoSEQ multiplex PCR. The sample contains about 240,000 clones, roughly nine tenths of which appear only once. Sequencing was performed on peripheral blood. The source of these receptors is a man aged 55-75 years who had recovered from COVID-19.

This clone was detected a few times. J is TRBJ1-2 and V is TRBV20-1, with TRBD1 matching 7 bases. J lost 7 bases, V lost 4 bases, and 3 bases had no gene match. Per the germline V gene, CDR1 is DFQATT and CDR2 is SNEGSKA (reference sequence). There are 11 residues in the CDR3. CDR3 DNA sequence: TGCAGTGCTACCGACAGGGCTGGCTACACCTTC. It encodes CSATDRAGYTF.

The chain employs TRBV6-5 and TRBJ2-7, with TRBD1 matching 7 bases. Germline lookup yields CDR1 MNHEY and CDR2 SVGAGI. The V gene end was trimmed by 6 bases and the J gene end by 7 bases; junction bases not matched to a gene: 15. The CDR3 is 15 amino acids. The CDR3 spells CASSYGTVRLGEQYF. The CDR3 DNA follows: TGTGCCAGCAGCTATGGGACAGTACGTTTGGGGGAGCAGTACTTC.

This chain connects TRBV7-9 to TRBJ1-2; the D gene is possibly TRBD1 (6 bases). V was trimmed by 4 bases and J by 8 bases, leaving 17 bases between them. The CDR3 is 14 residues long. CDR1 is SEHNR and CDR2 is FQNEAQ in the germline V gene (reference sequence). The CDR3 spells CASSSQGTVGGYTF. In DNA, the CDR3 is TGTGCCAGCAGCTCACAGGGAACCGTGGGAGGCTACACCTTC.

This chain links TRBV11-2 with TRBJ2-5; no definite D call. Per the germline V gene, CDR1 is SGHAT and CDR2 is FQNNGV. The CDR3 sequence is 11 residues long. V lost 5 bases to trimming and J lost 5 bases, with 6 bases between them. CDR3 loop: CASSPRETQYF. CDR3 nucleotides: TGTGCCAGCAGCCCCAGGGAGACCCAGTACTTC.

As regards this clone: Other DNA sequences of this sample code for an identical CDR3. The chain uses TRBV5-1 and TRBJ1-2; D may be TRBD1 (6 bases). Germline CDR1 SGHRS, CDR2 YFSETQ. The CDR3 contains 13 residues. Trimming pared 0 bases from V and 7 bases from J, leaving 10 bases between. The CDR3 spells CASSLAGGSGYTF. DNA for the CDR3: TGCGCCAGCAGCTTGGCGGGGGGCTCTGGCTACACCTTC. Together with reference TRBV5-1 and TRBJ1-2, the CDR3 gives the full variable domain: KAGVTQTPRYLIKTRGQQVTLSCSPISGHRSVSWYQQTPGQGLQFLFEYFSETQRNKGNFPGRFSGRQFSNSRSEMNVSTLELGDSALYLCASSLAGGSGYTFGSGTRLTVV.

The rearrangement joins TRBV5-4 to TRBJ2-6; D possibly corresponds to TRBD2 (6 bases). CDR3 size: 15 residues. Trimming cost V 1 base and J 2 bases, with 7 bases left between them. CDR1 SGHNT and CDR2 YYREEE come from the germline V gene (reference sequence). CDR3 bases: TGTGCCAGCAGCTTGTGGGAGGCTGGGGCCAACGTCCTGACTTTC. Protein product: CASSLWEAGANVLTF.

The chain carries TRBV10-3 and TRBJ1-3; TRBD1 aligns across 7 bases. The CDR3 runs 14 residues. Germline-derived CDR1 and CDR2 are ENHRY and SYGVKD. Germline trimming cut 10 bases from V and 0 bases from J; bases unmatched to any gene: 6. CDR3 residues: CATLGTASGNTIYF. CDR3 nucleotides: TGTGCCACACTTGGGACAGCCTCTGGAAACACCATATATTTT.

This clone appeared a few times. CDR3 in DNA: TGTGCCAGTAGTATAGCGGGGGGTCCCTATGGCTACACCTTC. Translation: CASSIAGGPYGYTF. The chain recombines TRBV19 with TRBJ1-2, with a weak D call TRBD1 (5 bases). Germline CDR1 is LNHDA and CDR2 is SQIVND (reference sequence). This CDR3 is 14 amino acids long. V lost 1 base, J lost 4 bases, and 10 bases lay in between.